This TCR beta chain was sequenced in a study of Graves' ophthalmopathy and Graves' hyperthyroidism. For repertoire sequencing, the TCR beta CDR3 regions were amplified from RNA transcripts. RT-PCR with HTBI primers came first, then second-round multiplex PCR. TCRdb re-called the multiplex PCR reads with MiXCR, one entry per CDR3 protein. The data show about 480,000 distinct CDR3 sequences, approximately 14% seen once. This clonotype appeared many times. Its target is not known. Overall study findings and caveats: Progression of ophthalmopathy was predicted by the model with roughly 71% sensitivity and 72% to 85% specificity.

Certain patients, namely those with other autoimmune diseases, uncontrolled infections, pregnancy or lactation, were excluded. The sequenced sample consisted of blood. The origin of this receptor is a woman in her twenties or thirties with Graves' ophthalmopathy.

CDR3 nucleotide sequence: TGTGCCAGCAGCTCCTATAGCGGGAGGGCCGCATACGAGCAGTACTTC. This gives the protein CASSSYSGRAAYEQYF. The chain employs TRBV11-1 and TRBJ2-7; 11 bases map to TRBD2. Trimming at V came to 4 bases and at J to 4 bases, leaving 9 bases not matched to a gene. The CDR3 has 16 residues. The germline V gene encodes CDR1 SGHAT and CDR2 FQDESV (reference sequence).